Listed here are 24 T cell receptor beta chains from one sample, sequenced in a study of blood T cell repertoires in COVID-19 (TCRdb year 2020). The method behind the library was the immunoSEQ multiplex PCR assay. Not all clones reach the TCRdb copy of this immuneACCESS table, which keeps in-frame sequences only. Checked studies attribute under half of the gap to unresolved V genes and leave the rest unexplained. This sample lists approximately 170,000 clones; under 95% were detected once. Roughly a sixth of the sample is held by the ten biggest clonotypes. The sequencing input was peripheral blood. All receptors come from a man aged 60 to 69 with active or convalescent COVID-19.

Turning to this clone: The same CDR3 arises from other DNA sequences in this sample as well. V usage is TRBV2 and J usage is TRBJ2-3; 13 bases are a match to TRBD2. With 5 bases clipped from V and 2 bases from J, the junction kept 4 bases outside the gene matches. The CDR3 is 16 residues long. The germline CDR1 and CDR2 sequences are SNHLY and FYNNEI. This chain's CDR3 is CASSLGTSGITDTQYF. The CDR3 region has the DNA TGTGCCAGCAGTTTGGGGACTAGCGGGATCACAGATACGCAGTATTTT.

The V gene is TRBV2, the J gene TRBJ1-2, with 8 nucleotides matching TRBD1. CDR1 SNHLY and CDR2 FYNNEI come from the germline V gene. The CDR3 extends over 15 amino acids. V trimming: 4 bases; J trimming: 5 bases; junction bases outside the gene matches: 9. The chain's CDR3 is CASSGRTGQQYGYTF. The CDR3 DNA reads as TGTGCCAGCAGTGGACGGACAGGGCAGCAGTATGGCTACACCTTC.

This clone has ten or more counts. The chain couples TRBV27 to TRBJ2-7; D perhaps matches TRBD2 (5 bases). There are 19 residues in the CDR3. Trimming shortened V by 1 base and J by 1 base, and 23 bases separated the two germline ends. Per the germline V gene, CDR1 is MNHEY and CDR2 is SMNVEV (reference sequence). DNA of the CDR3: TGTGCCAGCAGTTTATTGGACGGTTCGGGCAGCGGTTATTCCTACGAGCAGTACTTC. Translation gives CASSLLDGSGSGYSYEQYF.

The CDR3 DNA reads TGTGCCAGCAGCGTTAAGACAGGGGGCTGGACAGATACGCAGTATTTT. Its translation is CASSVKTGGWTDTQYF. This chain links TRBV7-2 with TRBJ2-3; 10 bases fit TRBD1. CDR3 length equals 16 residues. Germline V CDR1 and CDR2: SGHTA, FQGNSA. V dropped 5 bases and J dropped 3; count of bases not matched to a gene: 8. The entire variable domain, with the rest obtained from reference TRBV7-2 and TRBJ2-3, is as follows: GAGVSQSPSNKVTEKGKDVELRCDPISGHTALYWYRQSLGQGLEFLIYFQGNSAPDKSGLPSDRFSAERTGGSVSTLTIQRTQQEDSAVYLCASSVKTGGWTDTQYFGPGTRLTVL.

The chain carries TRBV11-1 and TRBJ1-6; weak D call: TRBD1 (6 bases). CDR1 and CDR2 (germline): SGHAT, FQDESV (reference sequence). Trimming left V 0 bases short and J 9 bases short, with 9 bases between. This CDR3 contains 14 residues. CDR3 in DNA: TGTGCCAGCAGCTTAGCCGACAGGCCTTCACCCCTCCACTTT. Residues: CASSLADRPSPLHF.

This clone was picked up one time. This sequence joins TRBV7-2 and TRBJ2-7; D is perhaps TRBD2 (6 bases). The CDR3 consists of 13 residues. The ends were cut back, 3 bases at V and 4 bases at J, with 10 bases in the middle. CDR1 is SGHTA and CDR2 is FQGNSA in the germline V gene. CDR3 loop: CASSFPGTYEQYF. Written as DNA, the CDR3 is TGTGCCAGCAGCTTCCCAGGGACTTACGAGCAGTACTTC. The whole variable domain, filled in from reference TRBV7-2 and TRBJ2-7, reads GAGVSQSPSNKVTEKGKDVELRCDPISGHTALYWYRQSLGQGLEFLIYFQGNSAPDKSGLPSDRFSAERTGGSVSTLTIQRTQQEDSAVYLCASSFPGTYEQYFGPGTRLTVT.

The chain uses TRBV6-5 and TRBJ1-4; weak D call: TRBD1 (6 bases). The CDR3 has 16 residues. The germline CDR1 and CDR2 sequences are MNHEY and SVGAGI. V was clipped by 0 bases and J by 8 bases, with 16 bases between them. CDR3 in DNA: TGTGCCAGCAGTTACTCACTTCTGGGGGCTGGCGAAAAACTGTTTTTT. Its translation is CASSYSLLGAGEKLFF.

The rearrangement joins TRBV2 to TRBJ2-2; 9 bases line up with TRBD1. Germline trimming cut 5 bases from V and 2 bases from J; bases unmatched to any gene: 6. Germline V gene sequence: CDR1 SNHLY, CDR2 FYNNEI. This CDR3 spans 16 amino acids. The CDR3 coding sequence is TGTGCCAGCAGTTTACAGGGGGCTGGTAACACCGGGGAGCTGTTTTTT. It translates to CASSLQGAGNTGELFF. Variable domain in full (rest from reference TRBV2 and TRBJ2-2): EPEVTQTPSHQVTQMGQEVILRCVPISNHLYFYWYRQILGQKVEFLVSFYNNEISEKSEIFDDQFSVERPDGSNFTLKIRSTKLEDSAMYFCASSLQGAGNTGELFFGEGSRLTVL.

The rearrangement joins TRBV5-1 to TRBJ1-1, with D possibly TRBD1 on 6 matching bases. V lost 6 bases, J lost 4 bases, and 16 bases lay in between. This CDR3 comprises 14 residues. From germline, CDR1 is SGHRS and CDR2 YFSETQ. The CDR3 coding sequence is TGCGCCAGCACTCAGTCAGGGGATCCCACTGAAGCTTTCTTT. Its protein is CASTQSGDPTEAFF.

V usage is TRBV7-6 and J usage is TRBJ2-1; D gene unclear. Germline CDR1 reads SGHVS; CDR2 reads FNYEAQ. CDR3 length: 11 amino acids. Between the trimmed V and J ends, which lost 6 bases and 9 bases, there was a span of 9 bases. The DNA for the CDR3 is TGTGCCAGCAGGAGCTCAGGTGAGCAGTTCTTC. This codes for CASRSSGEQFF.

The J gene is TRBJ2-3, the V gene TRBV18; 7 bases match TRBD2. V dropped 0 bases and J dropped 0; count of bases not matched to a gene: 3. Looked up from germline, CDR1 is KGHSH and CDR2 is LQKENI. CDR3 length: 16 amino acids. The CDR3 region is CASSPPNSGSTDTQYF. DNA of the CDR3: TGTGCCAGCTCACCACCTAATAGCGGGAGCACAGATACGCAGTATTTT.

In this sample, this clone turned up once. The V gene is TRBV9, the J gene TRBJ1-6; TRBD1 might be the D (5 bases). V lost 0 bases to trimming and J lost 7 bases, with 11 bases between them. Germline CDR1 is SGDLS and CDR2 is YYNGEE. This CDR3 contains 15 residues. CDR3 nucleotides: TGTGCCAGCAGCGTAGCCCAGGGTTTAAATTCACCCCTCCACTTT. Translated, it gives CASSVAQGLNSPLHF.

The rearrangement links TRBV5-1 to TRBJ2-7; possible D gene TRBD1, 6 bases. Germline V lookup: CDR1 SGHRS, CDR2 YFSETQ. CDR3 length: 14 amino acids. The V end lost 1 base, the J end lost 3 bases, and 11 bases lay between the germline ends. The CDR3: CASSLTGLGYEQYF. In nucleotides, the CDR3 is TGCGCCAGCAGCTTGACAGGGTTAGGCTACGAGCAGTACTTC.

This chain connects TRBV10-1 to TRBJ2-3; a possible D gene is TRBD1 (6 bases). Germline V gene sequence: CDR1 WNHNN, CDR2 SYGVQD (reference sequence). V lost 8 bases to trimming and J lost 3 bases, with 15 bases between them. This CDR3 has 14 residues. CDR3 amino acids: CASRDGRGTDTQYF. DNA of the CDR3: TGCGCCAGCCGGGACGGAAGGGGGACAGATACGCAGTATTTT.

The V call is TRBV5-6, the J call TRBJ2-7; 12 nucleotides line up with TRBD1. The germline V gene has CDR1 SGHDT and CDR2 YYEEEE. CDR3 length: 19 amino acids. V lost 5 bases to trimming and J lost 0 bases; unmatched junction nucleotides: 15. This chain's CDR3 is CASRVWGTGGLGSSYEQYF. CDR3 nucleotide sequence: TGTGCCAGCAGGGTGTGGGGGACAGGGGGCCTGGGAAGCTCCTACGAGCAGTACTTC.

The CDR3 loop is CASSIETGGGNTIYF. CDR3 nucleotide sequence: TGTGCCAGTAGTATAGAGACAGGGGGAGGAAACACCATATATTTT. This rearrangement joins TRBV19 to TRBJ1-3, with 9 bases identical to TRBD1. The CDR3 totals 15 residues. The germline V gene encodes CDR1 LNHDA and CDR2 SQIVND (reference sequence). V was pared by 0 bases and J by 4 bases, with 1 base of the junction left unmatched. The full variable domain, with the rest looked up from reference TRBV19 and TRBJ1-3, is DGGITQSPKYLFRKEGQNVTLSCEQNLNHDAMYWYRQDPGQGLRLIYYSQIVNDFQKGDIAEGYSVSREKKESFPLTVTSAQKNPTAFYLCASSIETGGGNTIYFGEGSWLTVV.

The chain couples TRBV6-5 to TRBJ2-5, with a possible D match to TRBD1 (6 bases). V lost 4 bases and J 5 bases, leaving 17 bases between the germline ends. The germline CDR1 and CDR2 sequences are MNHEY and SVGAGI. The CDR3 is 15 residues long. This chain's CDR3 is CASSSITGFQETQYF. In DNA, the CDR3 is TGTGCCAGCAGTTCTATAACAGGGTTTCAGGAGACCCAGTACTTC.

V and J are TRBV7-9 and TRBJ2-5; 11 bases align to TRBD2. Unmatched junction bases numbered 4, after V lost 3 bases and J lost 4 bases. Germline V gives CDR1 SEHNR, CDR2 FQNEAQ (reference sequence). The CDR3 is 15 amino acids. CDR3 loop: CASSFVSGRAETQYF. The DNA for the CDR3 is TGTGCCAGCAGCTTTGTTAGCGGGAGGGCAGAGACCCAGTACTTC. The variable domain in full, completed from reference TRBV7-9 and TRBJ2-5, reads DTGVSQNPRHKITKRGQNVTFRCDPISEHNRLYWYRQTLGQGPEFLTYFQNEAQLEKSRLLSDRFSAERPKGSFSTLEIQRTEQGDSAMYLCASSFVSGRAETQYFGPGTRLLVL.

The rearrangement uses TRBV11-2 and TRBJ2-1; TRBD2 matches 10 bases. Unmatched junction bases numbered 3, after V lost 5 bases and J lost 2 bases. CDR1 and CDR2 (germline): SGHAT, FQNNGV. The CDR3 has 15 amino acids. The CDR3 DNA sequence: TGTGCCAGCAGCAGTAGCGGGGGGACCTACAATGAGCAGTTCTTC. It encodes CASSSSGGTYNEQFF. The full variable domain, in which reference TRBV11-2 and TRBJ2-1 provide the parts outside the CDR3, is EAGVAQSPRYKIIEKRQSVAFWCNPISGHATLYWYQQILGQGPKLLIQFQNNGVVDDSQLPKDRFSAERLKGVDSTLKIQPAKLEDSAVYLCASSSSGGTYNEQFFGPGTRLTVL.

This chain connects TRBV7-2 to TRBJ1-1; 7 positions agree with TRBD1. The V segment lost 5 bases and the J segment 5 bases; nucleotides outside the gene matches: 8. Germline V gene lookup returns CDR1 SGHTA and CDR2 FQGNSA. CDR3 size: 14 residues. CDR3 in DNA: TGTGCCAGCAGCATACAGGGGTCCGTGACTGAAGCTTTCTTT. Amino acids: CASSIQGSVTEAFF.

The chain has TRBV6-6 and TRBJ1-5, with TRBD1 identical over 7 bases. V shed 3 bases, J shed 4 bases, and the junction held 3 bases outside the gene matches. Germline V gene sequence: CDR1 MNHNY, CDR2 SVGAGI (reference sequence). The CDR3 covers 14 residues. CDR3 sequence: CASSYGTVNQPQHF. CDR3 nucleotide sequence: TGTGCCAGCAGTTATGGGACAGTAAATCAGCCCCAGCATTTT.

The V gene is TRBV27, the J gene TRBJ1-2, with D unresolved. The CDR3 sequence is 13 residues long. Trimming shortened V by 4 bases and J by 7 bases, and 13 bases separated the two germline ends. CDR1 and CDR2 (germline): MNHEY, SMNVEV (reference sequence). The CDR3 DNA reads as TGTGCCAGCAGTTCGTACCGCGAGGGTGGCTACACCTTC. Amino acids: CASSSYREGGYTF.

This chain joins TRBV11-2 and TRBJ2-7, with TRBD2 identical over 11 bases. The CDR3 runs 14 residues. J was trimmed by 3 bases and V by 5 bases; bases with no gene match: 3. Germline assignment: CDR1 SGHAT and CDR2 FQNNGV. This chain's CDR3 is CASSPGTSGYEQYF. CDR3 sequence (DNA): TGTGCCAGCAGCCCCGGGACTAGCGGCTACGAGCAGTACTTC.

The rearrangement uses TRBV6-5 and TRBJ2-7, with a tentative D call TRBD1 (5 bases). This CDR3 comprises 12 residues. The V end lost 10 bases, the J end lost 4 bases, and 14 bases lay between the germline ends. Germline V gene sequence: CDR1 MNHEY, CDR2 SVGAGI. CDR3 sequence (DNA): TGTGCCACCCGAGTCCCAGGGTACGAGCAGTACTTC. Its protein is CATRVPGYEQYF.